The 23 T cell receptor beta chains reported below all come from one sample, sequenced in a study of OX40 agonist ivuxolimab in advanced cancers. The method behind the library was the immunoSEQ multiplex PCR assay. Held by TCRdb, this immuneACCESS table contains in-frame sequences only and omits some clones. Under half of the omission traces to an unresolved V gene where checked; the cause of the rest is unknown. Present in this sample are 25,000 to 40,000 clones, around 87% of which were seen just once. Jointly, the top ten make up roughly 27% of the sample. The sequences come from CD4+ or CD8+ T cells sorted from blood, collected in a trial of the OX40 agonist ivuxolimab. The receptors derive from an adult with an advanced solid tumor such as melanoma, head and neck, liver or kidney cancer.

The chain has TRBV25-1 and TRBJ2-7; weak D call: TRBD1 (5 bases). Looked up from germline, CDR1 is MGHDK and CDR2 is SYGVNS. Between the trimmed V and J ends, which lost 2 bases and 9 bases, there was a span of 17 bases. This CDR3 contains 14 residues. In DNA, the CDR3 is TGTGCCAGCAGTGAAGGGGTCAGGGAAAAGGGGCAGTACTTC. Its protein is CASSEGVREKGQYF.

The chain links TRBV18 to TRBJ2-1; D unresolved. The germline V gene encodes CDR1 KGHSH and CDR2 LQKENI. The V and J ends lost 6 bases and 5 bases respectively, with 14 bases between them. The CDR3 is made up of 14 amino acids. The CDR3 DNA sequence: TGTGCCAGCTCGCGCTACCGGGCCGACAATGAGCAGTTCTTC. It translates to CASSRYRADNEQFF.

Only a few counts were recorded for this clone. V gene TRBV5-4 combines with J gene TRBJ1-4; 8 nucleotides align to TRBD1. V dropped 4 bases and J dropped 4; count of bases not matched to a gene: 12. Germline CDR1 SGHNT, CDR2 YYREEE (reference sequence). The CDR3 runs to 17 residues. The DNA for the CDR3 is TGTGCCAGCAGCCTCGTCCCGGGACAGGCTCTTAATGAAAAACTGTTTTTT. This encodes CASSLVPGQALNEKLFF.

The chain carries TRBV6-6 and TRBJ1-5, with TRBD1 identical over 7 bases. CDR3 length: 15 residues. Germline V gene sequence: CDR1 MNHNY, CDR2 SVGAGI (reference sequence). The J segment lost 4 bases and the V segment lost 1 base, leaving 4 bases of the junction unmatched. The chain's CDR3 is CASSYYGGQNQPQHF. The CDR3 DNA is TGTGCCAGCAGTTACTATGGGGGACAGAATCAGCCCCAGCATTTT.

This chain links TRBV5-1 with TRBJ2-6; a possible D gene is TRBD2 (6 bases). This CDR3 is built from 16 residues. Germline V gene sequence: CDR1 SGHRS, CDR2 YFSETQ. V lost 4 bases and J 0 bases, leaving 11 bases between the germline ends. CDR3 in DNA: TGCGCCAGCAGCCCGGGGGTCGCCTCTGGGGCCAACGTCCTGACTTTC. Its protein product is CASSPGVASGANVLTF.

The V and J genes are TRBV4-2 and TRBJ2-1; tentative D call: TRBD2 (5 bases). Trimming pared 0 bases from V and 2 bases from J, leaving 11 bases between. Germline V gene sequence: CDR1 LGHNA, CDR2 YNFKEQ. The CDR3 runs 16 residues. CDR3 in DNA: TGTGCCAGCAGCCAAGATCCGGCGGGCGCCTACAATGAGCAGTTCTTC. This codes for CASSQDPAGAYNEQFF.

This chain connects TRBV13 to TRBJ1-6; tentatively, D is TRBD1 (5 bases). The CDR3 spans 15 residues. V was cut by 5 bases and J by 4 bases, with 12 bases left in between. Germline CDR1 is PRHDT and CDR2 is FYEKMQ (reference sequence). The CDR3 sequence is CASSRRDGYNSPLHF. The DNA of the CDR3 is TGTGCCAGCAGCCGCCGGGACGGGTATAATTCACCCCTCCACTTT.

This chain links TRBV27 with TRBJ1-4; tentative D call: TRBD1 (5 bases). V dropped 3 bases and J dropped 8 bases, with 10 bases sitting between them. CDR1 and CDR2 from the germline V gene are MNHEY and SMNVEV (reference sequence). This CDR3 contains 13 residues. As DNA, the CDR3 is TGTGCCAGCAGTTTGGGCAGGGACGAAAAACTGTTTTTT. It codes for CASSLGRDEKLFF. The full variable domain, in which reference TRBV27 and TRBJ1-4 provide the parts outside the CDR3, is EAQVTQNPRYLITVTGKKLTVTCSQNMNHEYMSWYRQDPGLGLRQIYYSMNVEVTDKGDVPEGYKVSRKEKRNFPLILESPSPNQTSLYFCASSLGRDEKLFFGSGTQLSVL.

This clone has a handful of counts. The chain is built from TRBV4-1 and TRBJ1-5; D perhaps matches TRBD1 (5 bases). Germline lookup yields CDR1 MGHRA and CDR2 YSYEKL. This CDR3 region has 16 residues. Trimming removed 3 bases from V and 3 bases from J, with 15 bases in between. The CDR3 protein is CASSHGAGSNNQPQHF. The CDR3 DNA reads as TGCGCCAGCAGCCATGGGGCAGGGAGTAACAATCAGCCCCAGCATTTT.

The chain links TRBV19 to TRBJ2-5; D call uncertain. In germline, CDR1 is LNHDA, CDR2 SQIVND (reference sequence). V lost 5 bases, J lost 5 bases, and 9 bases lay in between. This CDR3 has 12 amino acids. The CDR3 reads CASSSGWETQYF. The CDR3 coding sequence is TGTGCCAGTAGTTCAGGATGGGAGACCCAGTACTTC. The variable domain in full, with the rest retrieved from reference TRBV19 and TRBJ2-5, is DGGITQSPKYLFRKEGQNVTLSCEQNLNHDAMYWYRQDPGQGLRLIYYSQIVNDFQKGDIAEGYSVSREKKESFPLTVTSAQKNPTAFYLCASSSGWETQYFGPGTRLLVL.

This chain connects TRBV5-1 to TRBJ1-1; 8 bases match TRBD1. CDR1 and CDR2 from the germline V gene are SGHRS and YFSETQ. The junction had 6 bases not matched to a gene; V was cut back by 4 bases and J by 1 base. CDR3 length: 15 residues. The DNA of the CDR3 is TGCGCCAGCAGCCTTCAGGGACAGGCGAACACTGAAGCTTTCTTT. Translating it yields CASSLQGQANTEAFF.

This clone appeared a single time. The rearrangement links TRBV2 to TRBJ2-1; 9 nucleotides match TRBD2. The CDR3 runs to 13 residues. Trimming cost V 7 bases and J 7 bases; bases outside gene matches: 5. Germline V gene lookup returns CDR1 SNHLY and CDR2 FYNNEI. For the CDR3, the DNA is TGTGCCAGCAATAGCGGGAGCAGGAATGAGCAGTTCTTC. It is translated as CASNSGSRNEQFF.

This chain connects TRBV19 to TRBJ2-6, with no clear D. CDR3 length equals 16 residues. CDR1 and CDR2 from the germline V gene are LNHDA and SQIVND (reference sequence). The V end lost 6 bases, the J end lost 2 bases, and 14 bases lay between the germline ends. DNA for the CDR3: TGTGCCAGTAGCTCCTGGGCGCGAACTGGGGCCAACGTCCTGACTTTC. Its translation is CASSSWARTGANVLTF.

In nucleotides, the CDR3 is TGTGCCAGCAGTACCCGGGACTCAACCACAGATACGCAGTATTTT. It specifies CASSTRDSTTDTQYF. The genes are TRBV6-5 and TRBJ2-3, with D perhaps TRBD2 (6 bases). Deletions cut 5 bases from V and 2 bases from J, with 14 bases between. Germline CDR1 reads MNHEY; CDR2 reads SVGAGI. The CDR3 runs 15 residues.

The chain carries TRBV5-1 and TRBJ1-2, with D hard to call. CDR1 and CDR2 from the germline V gene are SGHRS and YFSETQ. V lost 1 base and J lost 7, with 14 bases in between. CDR3 length: 14 amino acids. The CDR3 spells CASSLLGGRVGYTF. CDR3 nucleotides: TGCGCCAGCAGCTTGTTGGGAGGTCGGGTTGGCTACACCTTC.

The V and J genes are TRBV5-1 and TRBJ2-1, with 10 bases fitting TRBD2. V was clipped by 0 bases and J by 6 bases; unmatched bases: 3. This CDR3 has 15 residues. Germline CDR1 SGHRS, CDR2 YFSETQ. CDR3 residues: CASSLASGSVNEQFF. CDR3 sequence (DNA): TGCGCCAGCAGCTTGGCTAGCGGGAGTGTCAATGAGCAGTTCTTC.

The chain is built from TRBV5-1 and TRBJ2-2, with D possibly matching TRBD1 (8 bases). CDR3 length: 15 amino acids. V dropped 4 bases and J dropped 4 bases, with 14 bases sitting between them. Looked up from germline, CDR1 is SGHRS and CDR2 is YFSETQ. CDR3 DNA sequence: TGCGCCAGCAGCGTACAGGGGGGGAGCACCGGGGAGCTGTTTTTT. The encoded protein is CASSVQGGSTGELFF.

The sample holds one count of this clone. The rearrangement joins TRBV5-4 to TRBJ1-1; 11 bases align to TRBD1. J lost 4 bases, V lost 5 bases, and 7 bases had no gene match. The CDR3 contains 15 residues. Germline CDR1 and CDR2: SGHNT and YYREEE (reference sequence). CDR3: CASRRDRGRVTEAFF. CDR3 bases: TGTGCCAGCAGGAGGGACAGGGGGAGAGTCACTGAAGCTTTCTTT. The complete variable domain, with remaining parts taken from reference TRBV5-4 and TRBJ1-1, reads ETGVTQSPTHLIKTRGQQVTLRCSSQSGHNTVSWYQQALGQGPQFIFQYYREEENGRGNFPPRFSGLQFPNYSSELNVNALELDDSALYLCASRRDRGRVTEAFFGQGTRLTVV.

The V call is TRBV29-1, the J call TRBJ2-1, with D hard to call. The germline V gene has CDR1 SQVTM and CDR2 ANQGSEA. Trimming left V 0 bases short and J 8 bases short, with 5 bases between. The CDR3 contains 11 residues. CDR3 region: CSVEDGYEQFF. CDR3 nucleotides: TGCAGCGTTGAAGATGGATATGAGCAGTTCTTC.

This chain links TRBV7-2 with TRBJ2-1; D is unclear. Trimming shortened V by 2 bases and J by 5 bases, and 10 bases separated the two germline ends. The CDR3 contains 14 residues. Germline CDR1 and CDR2: SGHTA and FQGNSA. CDR3 in amino acids: CASSLPGPHNEQFF. The DNA of the CDR3 is TGTGCCAGCAGCTTACCCGGGCCCCACAATGAGCAGTTCTTC.

This clone came up once. The chain couples TRBV6-5 to TRBJ2-1, with D unresolved. Germline CDR1 reads MNHEY; CDR2 reads SVGAGI. The V end was cut by 7 bases, the J end by 3 bases, with 4 bases between. CDR3 length equals 11 residues. The CDR3 sequence: CASNYYNEQFF. The CDR3, as DNA: TGTGCCAGCAACTACTACAATGAGCAGTTCTTC.

The rearrangement links TRBV5-6 to TRBJ2-7; D ambiguous. V was pared by 2 bases and J by 7 bases, with 16 bases between. CDR1 and CDR2 from the germline V gene are SGHDT and YYEEEE. This CDR3 contains 14 residues. CDR3 sequence reads: CASSFGQGLGEQYF. In DNA form, the CDR3 reads TGTGCCAGCAGCTTTGGTCAAGGCCTGGGTGAGCAGTACTTC.

About this clone: Distinct nucleotide sequences in the sample also encode this CDR3. The chain links TRBV6-1 to TRBJ1-2; a weak D match, TRBD1 (5 bases). Trimming took 6 bases from V and 7 from J, leaving 12 bases between them. The CDR3 covers 12 residues. Germline CDR1 and CDR2: MNHNS and SASEGT. The CDR3 is CASRDGAGGYTF. The CDR3 DNA sequence: TGTGCCAGCAGAGACGGGGCGGGTGGCTACACCTTC.